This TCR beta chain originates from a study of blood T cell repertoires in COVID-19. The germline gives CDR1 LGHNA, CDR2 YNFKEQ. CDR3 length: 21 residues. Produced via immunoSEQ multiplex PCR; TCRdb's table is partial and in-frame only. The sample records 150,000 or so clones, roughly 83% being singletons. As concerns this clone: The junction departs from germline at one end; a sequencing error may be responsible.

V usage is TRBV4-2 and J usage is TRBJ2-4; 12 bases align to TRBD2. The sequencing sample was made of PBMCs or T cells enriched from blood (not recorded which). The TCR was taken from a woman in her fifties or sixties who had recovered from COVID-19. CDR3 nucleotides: TGTGCCAGCAGCGAAGAACGGTTCGGACTAGCGGGAAGGGCGGCCAAAAACATTCAGTACTTC. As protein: CASSEERFGLAGRAAKNIQYF.